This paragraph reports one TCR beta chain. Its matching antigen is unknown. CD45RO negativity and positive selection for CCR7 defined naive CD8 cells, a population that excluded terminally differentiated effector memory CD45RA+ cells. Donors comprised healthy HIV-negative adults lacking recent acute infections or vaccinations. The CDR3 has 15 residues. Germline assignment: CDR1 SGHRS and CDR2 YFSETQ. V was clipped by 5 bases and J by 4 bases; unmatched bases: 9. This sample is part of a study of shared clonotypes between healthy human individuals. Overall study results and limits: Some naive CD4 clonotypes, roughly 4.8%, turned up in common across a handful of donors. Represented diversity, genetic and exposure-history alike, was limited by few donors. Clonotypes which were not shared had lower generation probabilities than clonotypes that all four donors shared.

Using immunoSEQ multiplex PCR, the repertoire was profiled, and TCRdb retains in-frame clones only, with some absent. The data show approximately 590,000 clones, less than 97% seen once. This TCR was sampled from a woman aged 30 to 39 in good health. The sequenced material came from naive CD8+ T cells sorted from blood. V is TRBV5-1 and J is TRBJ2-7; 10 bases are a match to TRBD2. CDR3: CASSFASGSPYEQYF. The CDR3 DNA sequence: TGCGCCAGCAGTTTCGCTAGCGGGAGTCCGTACGAGCAGTACTTC.